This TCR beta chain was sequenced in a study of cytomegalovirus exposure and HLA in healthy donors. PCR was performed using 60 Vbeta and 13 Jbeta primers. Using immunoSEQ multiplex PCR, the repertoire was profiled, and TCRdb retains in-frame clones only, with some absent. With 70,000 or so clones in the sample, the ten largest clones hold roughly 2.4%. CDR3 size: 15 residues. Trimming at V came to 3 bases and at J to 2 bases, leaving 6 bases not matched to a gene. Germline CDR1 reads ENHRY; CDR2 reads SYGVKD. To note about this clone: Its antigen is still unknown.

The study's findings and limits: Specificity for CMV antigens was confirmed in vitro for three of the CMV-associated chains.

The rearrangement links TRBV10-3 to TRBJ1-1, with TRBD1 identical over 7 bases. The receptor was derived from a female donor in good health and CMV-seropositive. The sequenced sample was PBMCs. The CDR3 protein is CAISDPGQLNTEAFF. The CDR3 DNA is TGTGCCATCAGTGACCCGGGACAGCTCAACACTGAAGCTTTCTTT.